Following are 26 T cell receptor beta chains from one sample sequenced in a study of glioma-infiltrating T cells after dendritic cell vaccination. As to time point: after dendritic cell vaccination, including at tumor progression/relapse. Profiled with immunoSEQ multiplex PCR; TCRdb holds only in-frame clones, not every one. The sample shows 55,000 to 75,000 clones, roughly four fifths of them seen only once. The sample was blood, taken after dendritic cell vaccination. The receptors were gathered from a human donor with glioblastoma.

The chain joins TRBV2 to TRBJ1-5; D might be TRBD1 (5 bases). Germline V CDR1 and CDR2: SNHLY, FYNNEI. V was shortened by 6 bases and J by 0 bases, with 9 bases between the two germline ends. This CDR3 has 14 residues. Here the CDR3 DNA reads TGTGCCAGCAGCAGGGTCGTTAGCAATCAGCCCCAGCATTTT. Translation: CASSRVVSNQPQHF.

This clone was observed a single time. V and J are TRBV25-1 and TRBJ2-3, with D unresolved. Germline assignment: CDR1 MGHDK and CDR2 SYGVNS. Trimming cost V 2 bases and J 1 base, with 10 bases left between them. This CDR3 region has 15 residues. The CDR3: CASSERVPRTDTQYF. CDR3 sequence (DNA): TGTGCCAGCAGTGAACGAGTACCTCGCACAGATACGCAGTATTTT. The variable domain in full, completed from reference TRBV25-1 and TRBJ2-3, reads EADIYQTPRYLVIGTGKKITLECSQTMGHDKMYWYQQDPGMELHLIHYSYGVNSTEKGDLSSESTVSRIRTEHFPLTLESARPSHTSQYLCASSERVPRTDTQYFGPGTRLTVL.

This clone was seen once. The gene calls are TRBV30 and TRBJ2-2; 12 bases are a match to TRBD2. CDR1 and CDR2 (germline): GTSNPN, SVGIG (reference sequence). V shed 3 bases and J 2 bases; nucleotides not matched to a gene: 13. The CDR3 is 19 amino acids. CDR3 sequence (DNA): TGTGCCTGGAGCGAGCTTCGGCTAGCGGGGGGGACTAACACCGGGGAGCTGTTTTTT. This codes for CAWSELRLAGGTNTGELFF.

CDR3 coding DNA: TGTGCCAGCAGCGTACCGGGAGCCAATGAGCAGTTCTTC. Amino acids: CASSVPGANEQFF. The V gene is TRBV9, the J gene TRBJ2-1; D perhaps matches TRBD2 (6 bases). This CDR3 contains 13 residues. Trimming pared 1 base from V and 6 bases from J, leaving 8 bases between. Germline assignment: CDR1 SGDLS and CDR2 YYNGEE.

For this clone: Other DNA sequences in this sample translate to the same CDR3. V gene TRBV25-1 combines with J gene TRBJ1-6, with TRBD1 matching over 8 bases. Germline assignment: CDR1 MGHDK and CDR2 SYGVNS. CDR3 length equals 14 residues. Unmatched junction bases numbered 11, after V lost 3 bases and J lost 16 bases. DNA of the CDR3: TGTGCCAGCAGTGATCCCTTCCTCGACAGGGGACTCCACTTT. Translating gives CASSDPFLDRGLHF.

The V and J genes are TRBV7-9 and TRBJ1-5, with 7 bases aligning to TRBD1. The CDR3 runs 15 residues. V lost 6 bases, J lost 1 base, and 6 bases stayed unmatched. Germline assignment: CDR1 SEHNR and CDR2 FQNEAQ (reference sequence). The CDR3 sequence is CASSSQGVSNQPQHF. The CDR3 DNA sequence: TGTGCCAGCAGTTCCCAGGGGGTGAGCAATCAGCCCCAGCATTTT.

This clone was seen just once. The J gene is TRBJ2-7, the V gene TRBV30; D is perhaps TRBD1 (6 bases). The CDR3 extends over 16 amino acids. CDR1 GTSNPN and CDR2 SVGIG come from the germline V gene (reference sequence). With 0 bases removed from V and 2 bases from J, the gap between germline ends came to 17 bases. CDR3 coding DNA: TGTGCCTGGAGTGTCGGCCGGGACAATCTCCCCTACGAGCAGTACTTC. It yields the protein CAWSVGRDNLPYEQYF.

V usage is TRBV4-2 and J usage is TRBJ1-5; 10 bases are a match to TRBD1. CDR3 length: 16 amino acids. The ends lost 0 bases at V and 1 base at J; junction bases unmatched: 0. Looked up from germline, CDR1 is LGHNA and CDR2 is YNFKEQ. The DNA of the CDR3 is TGTGCCAGCAGCCAAGAGACAGGGGGCAGCAATCAGCCCCAGCATTTT. Encoded protein: CASSQETGGSNQPQHF.

This clone was counted a few times. The chain couples TRBV5-1 to TRBJ2-2; D unresolved. From germline, CDR1 is SGHRS and CDR2 YFSETQ. The CDR3 contains 14 residues. Trimming removed 2 bases from V and 0 bases from J, with 5 bases in between. Written as DNA, the CDR3 is TGCGCCAGCAGCTTACAGCCGAACACCGGGGAGCTGTTTTTT. Its protein is CASSLQPNTGELFF. The variable domain in full, with the rest retrieved from reference TRBV5-1 and TRBJ2-2, is KAGVTQTPRYLIKTRGQQVTLSCSPISGHRSVSWYQQTPGQGLQFLFEYFSETQRNKGNFPGRFSGRQFSNSRSEMNVSTLELGDSALYLCASSLQPNTGELFFGEGSRLTVL.

This sequence joins TRBV4-2 and TRBJ2-7, with TRBD2 matching over 10 bases. With V trimmed by 1 base and J by 7 bases, 1 base remained unmatched. The CDR3 is 13 residues long. The germline gives CDR1 LGHNA, CDR2 YNFKEQ. CDR3 in amino acids: CASSQGTSGEQYF. In DNA form, the CDR3 reads TGTGCCAGCAGCCAAGGGACTAGCGGAGAGCAGTACTTC.

The chain combines TRBV19 with TRBJ1-5; 7 bases are a match to TRBD1. This CDR3 comprises 18 residues. Germline trimming cut 7 bases from V and 1 base from J; bases unmatched to any gene: 16. Germline CDR1 and CDR2: LNHDA and SQIVND (reference sequence). CDR3 sequence reads: CASTDSGRATGSNQPQHF. CDR3 in DNA: TGTGCCAGTACCGATTCGGGTCGGGCGACAGGGAGCAATCAGCCCCAGCATTTT.

The chain links TRBV27 to TRBJ1-2; a possible D gene is TRBD1 (5 bases). This CDR3 is built from 13 residues. From germline, CDR1 is MNHEY and CDR2 SMNVEV (reference sequence). The V end was cut by 6 bases, the J end by 8 bases, with 16 bases between. CDR3 region: CASSLLGGNGYTF. Here the CDR3 DNA reads TGTGCCAGCAGCTTACTCGGGGGTAACGGCTACACCTTC.

The chain joins TRBV9 to TRBJ2-3; D is perhaps TRBD2 (5 bases). V was clipped by 0 bases and J by 1 base, with 6 bases between them. The CDR3 runs 14 residues. Germline-derived CDR1 and CDR2 are SGDLS and YYNGEE. CDR3: CASSVVGGTDTQYF. In DNA, the CDR3 is TGTGCCAGCAGCGTAGTGGGAGGCACAGATACGCAGTATTTT.

The chain links TRBV18 to TRBJ2-3; TRBD1 matches 11 bases. This CDR3 is 16 amino acids long. The V and J ends lost 4 bases and 6 bases, in that order; junction bases with no gene match: 9. Germline values: CDR1 KGHSH, CDR2 LQKENI. DNA for the CDR3: TGTGCCAGCTCACTGGGACAGGGGGATACTGTGGATACGCAGTATTTT. Amino acid sequence: CASSLGQGDTVDTQYF.

This clone turned up a few times. The V gene is TRBV7-2, the J gene TRBJ2-1; D is unresolved. Germline-derived CDR1 and CDR2 are SGHTA and FQGNSA. The CDR3 covers 12 residues. V dropped 6 bases and J dropped 3 bases, with 6 bases sitting between them. CDR3 sequence: CASSRNYNEQFF. The CDR3 nucleotides are TGTGCCAGCAGTCGTAACTACAATGAGCAGTTCTTC.

V and J are TRBV4-1 and TRBJ2-5; 7 bases are a match to TRBD2. The CDR3 is 16 amino acids. V lost 3 bases to trimming and J lost 2 bases; unmatched junction nucleotides: 9. CDR1 MGHRA and CDR2 YSYEKL come from the germline V gene. The CDR3 sequence is CASSQYSSSGQETQYF. The CDR3 DNA reads TGCGCCAGCAGCCAGTACTCGTCTAGCGGACAAGAGACCCAGTACTTC.

The gene calls are TRBV5-1 and TRBJ1-1, with TRBD1 identical over 8 bases. The CDR3 is 16 residues long. V lost 4 bases, J lost 4 bases, and 12 bases stayed unmatched. Germline CDR1 is SGHRS and CDR2 is YFSETQ. CDR3 amino acids: CASSGNQGALITEAFF. The DNA of the CDR3 is TGCGCCAGCAGCGGAAATCAGGGGGCGCTTATCACTGAAGCTTTCTTT. Using reference TRBV5-1 and TRBJ1-1 for the parts outside the CDR3, the full variable domain is KAGVTQTPRYLIKTRGQQVTLSCSPISGHRSVSWYQQTPGQGLQFLFEYFSETQRNKGNFPGRFSGRQFSNSRSEMNVSTLELGDSALYLCASSGNQGALITEAFFGQGTRLTVV.

This chain uses TRBV30 with TRBJ2-4, with a tentative D call TRBD1 (6 bases). Germline loops: CDR1 GTSNPN, CDR2 SVGIG (reference sequence). This CDR3 region has 17 residues. V was shortened by 5 bases and J by 1 base, with 21 bases between the two germline ends. The CDR3 is CAWAQGLGSWAKNIQYF. CDR3 nucleotide sequence: TGTGCCTGGGCCCAGGGGTTGGGTTCGTGGGCCAAAAACATTCAGTACTTC.

This chain joins TRBV11-2 and TRBJ2-1, with D tentatively TRBD2 (7 bases). The CDR3 has 15 amino acids. V was cut by 6 bases and J by 10 bases, with 22 bases left in between. CDR1 and CDR2 (germline): SGHAT, FQNNGV. This chain's CDR3 is CASRRKVGGPWEQFF. The CDR3 DNA is TGTGCCAGCAGACGTAAGGTGGGGGGGCCATGGGAGCAGTTCTTC.

This sequence joins TRBV28 and TRBJ2-5; 9 bases are a match to TRBD1. Trimming removed 6 bases from V and 2 bases from J; junction bases left unmatched: 7. The V gene's germline CDR1 is MDHEN and CDR2 SYDVKM. This CDR3 comprises 15 residues. The CDR3 protein is CASRELGTGQETQYF. The DNA of the CDR3 is TGTGCCAGCAGGGAACTTGGGACAGGGCAAGAGACCCAGTACTTC.

The chain links TRBV4-2 to TRBJ1-1; D is ambiguous. The ends were cut back, 1 base at V and 4 bases at J, with 16 bases in the middle. Germline CDR1 is LGHNA and CDR2 is YNFKEQ. CDR3 length: 16 amino acids. Here the CDR3 reads CASSQVNAEGSTEAFF. For the CDR3, the DNA is TGTGCCAGCAGCCAAGTTAATGCGGAGGGATCCACTGAAGCTTTCTTT.

This clone was recorded once. This CDR3 is CASSDPSSGGPGNEQFF. CDR3 coding DNA: TGCGCCAGCAGTGACCCTTCTAGCGGGGGGCCGGGAAATGAGCAGTTCTTC. The gene calls are TRBV10-1 and TRBJ2-1, with TRBD2 matching over 11 bases. The length of the CDR3 is 17 residues. Trimming removed 3 bases from V and 7 bases from J; junction bases left unmatched: 11. Germline CDR1 and CDR2: WNHNN and SYGVQD (reference sequence).

The chain couples TRBV10-3 to TRBJ1-6; TRBD1 might be the D (5 bases). The CDR3 totals 13 residues. Looked up from germline, CDR1 is ENHRY and CDR2 is SYGVKD. Trimming took 7 bases from V and 6 from J, leaving 10 bases between them. The CDR3: CAITRQTNSPLHF. Here the CDR3 DNA reads TGTGCCATCACCCGACAGACTAATTCACCCCTCCACTTT.

The chain uses TRBV5-1 and TRBJ1-6; TRBD1 matches 7 bases. Germline loops: CDR1 SGHRS, CDR2 YFSETQ. The CDR3 extends over 15 amino acids. V shed 1 base and J 10 bases; nucleotides not matched to a gene: 8. The CDR3 loop is CASSLHGTETSPLHF. The CDR3, as DNA: TGCGCCAGCAGCTTGCACGGGACAGAAACATCACCCCTCCACTTT.

This clone was seen just once. V and J are TRBV5-1 and TRBJ1-1, with D possibly matching TRBD1 (6 bases). The germline V gene has CDR1 SGHRS and CDR2 YFSETQ. The CDR3 contains 15 residues. The V end lost 0 bases, the J end lost 4 bases, and 13 bases lay between the germline ends. CDR3 region: CASSLVGTLSTEAFF. CDR3 coding DNA: TGCGCCAGCAGCTTGGTGGGGACACTGAGCACTGAAGCTTTCTTT.

The chain is built from TRBV4-3 and TRBJ2-5; 9 bases agree with TRBD1. The CDR3 length is 16 residues. The junction had 7 bases not matched to a gene; V was cut back by 1 base and J by 4 bases. Germline values: CDR1 LGHNA, CDR2 YSLEER. The CDR3 region has the DNA TGCGCCAGCAGCCAAGGAACGTCGACAGGGGGAGAGACCCAGTACTTC. It codes for CASSQGTSTGGETQYF.